The 9 T cell receptor beta chains below all came from one sample that was sequenced in a study of Graves' ophthalmopathy and Graves' hyperthyroidism. Amplified material comprised TCR beta CDR3 regions derived from RNA transcripts. The workflow started with a first-round RT-PCR run with HTBI primers and then moved on to a second-round multiplex PCR. Each CDR3 protein gets one entry after TCRdb re-called the multiplex PCR reads with MiXCR. Of under 800,000 distinct CDR3 sequences listed, roughly 20% are singletons. Input material: peripheral blood. Source of these receptors: a woman aged 18-30 years with stable Graves' hyperthyroidism. Some clones in this sample may be carry-over from other donors' samples.

The chain has TRBV5-1 and TRBJ2-5; possibly TRBD1 or TRBD2 for D (5 bases each). Germline CDR1 SGHRS, CDR2 YFSETQ. The CDR3 has 15 amino acids. Trimming removed 3 bases at V and 4 bases at J, with 16 bases between. CDR3 loop: CASSWGPAGGETQYF. CDR3 coding DNA: TGCGCCAGCAGCTGGGGCCCGGCGGGTGGAGAGACCCAGTACTTC.

This clonotype was detected ten times or more. J is TRBJ2-2 and V is TRBV7-8; the match to TRBD2 covers 8 bases. Germline loops: CDR1 SGHVS, CDR2 FQNEAQ. The length of the CDR3 is 13 residues. The V and J ends lost 7 bases and 5 bases, in that order; junction bases with no gene match: 3. This CDR3 is CASITGGTGELFF. The DNA of the CDR3 is TGTGCCAGCATAACGGGGGGGACCGGGGAGCTGTTTTTT.

This clonotype was detected ten times or more. The rearrangement links TRBV30 to TRBJ2-7; D is undetermined. The germline gives CDR1 GTSNPN, CDR2 SVGIG (reference sequence). CDR3 size: 13 residues. Trimming pared 0 bases from V and 4 bases from J, leaving 10 bases between. CDR3 nucleotide sequence: TGTGCCTGGAGTGTACTGCGAGTGTACGAGCAGTACTTC. This codes for CAWSVLRVYEQYF.

The chain employs TRBV6-1 and TRBJ1-5; perhaps TRBD1 as D (6 bases). The germline gives CDR1 MNHNS, CDR2 SASEGT. V shed 1 base and J shed 1 base, with 17 bases lying between them. CDR3 length equals 18 residues. The CDR3 loop reads CASSEGTAIFLSNQPQHF. The CDR3 nucleotides are TGTGCCAGCAGTGAAGGGACAGCCATATTCCTAAGCAATCAGCCCCAGCATTTT.

V is TRBV9 and J is TRBJ1-1; D might be TRBD1 (5 bases). The CDR3 has 18 residues. Trimming pared 0 bases from V and 1 base from J, leaving 19 bases between. Germline-derived CDR1 and CDR2 are SGDLS and YYNGEE. The DNA of the CDR3 is TGTGCCAGCAGCGTAGGGGCGGGGCAGCCATTCTGGAACACTGAAGCTTTCTTT. Its translation: CASSVGAGQPFWNTEAFF.

This clonotype was seen ten or more times. V gene TRBV6-1 combines with J gene TRBJ2-5, with a possible D match to TRBD1 (7 bases). Trimming took off 8 bases at V and 2 bases at J, with 18 bases between the two ends. Germline values: CDR1 MNHNS, CDR2 SASEGT. The CDR3 extends over 15 amino acids. CDR3 residues: CASGTGEALQETQYF. CDR3 DNA sequence: TGTGCCAGCGGAACAGGGGAGGCCCTTCAAGAGACCCAGTACTTC.

This clonotype was seen at least ten times. The chain recombines TRBV12-3 or TRBV12-4 with TRBJ1-1; 7 bases agree with TRBD1. V lost 6 bases, J lost 6 bases, and 10 bases stayed unmatched. The CDR3 covers 14 residues. CDR3 sequence reads: CASSPGQVRSEAFF. CDR3 DNA: TGTGCCAGCAGCCCAGGACAGGTGAGGTCTGAAGCTTTCTTT.

The chain combines TRBV2 with TRBJ2-7; 9 nucleotides line up with TRBD2. Germline assignment: CDR1 SNHLY and CDR2 FYNNEI. The CDR3 contains 14 residues. After removal of 4 bases from V and 8 bases from J, the junction contained 9 bases not matched to a gene. The CDR3 is CASSVGLAGSKQYF. The CDR3 coding sequence is TGTGCCAGCAGTGTGGGGCTAGCGGGAAGTAAGCAGTACTTC.

The table lists this clonotype with a few counts. This chain uses TRBV30 with TRBJ2-7; D gene ambiguous. From germline, CDR1 is GTSNPN and CDR2 SVGIG (reference sequence). The CDR3 spans 13 residues. The germline V and J ends were trimmed by 1 base and 2 bases, with 9 bases remaining between them. This CDR3 reads CAWSEGTAYEQYF. In DNA form, the CDR3 reads TGTGCCTGGAGTGAAGGCACAGCCTACGAGCAGTACTTC. The full variable domain, its missing parts supplied by reference TRBV30 and TRBJ2-7, is SQTIHQWPATLVQPVGSPLSLECTVEGTSNPNLYWYRQAAGRGLQLLFYSVGIGQISSEVPQNLSASRPQDRQFILSSKKLLLSDSGFYLCAWSEGTAYEQYFGPGTRLTVT.